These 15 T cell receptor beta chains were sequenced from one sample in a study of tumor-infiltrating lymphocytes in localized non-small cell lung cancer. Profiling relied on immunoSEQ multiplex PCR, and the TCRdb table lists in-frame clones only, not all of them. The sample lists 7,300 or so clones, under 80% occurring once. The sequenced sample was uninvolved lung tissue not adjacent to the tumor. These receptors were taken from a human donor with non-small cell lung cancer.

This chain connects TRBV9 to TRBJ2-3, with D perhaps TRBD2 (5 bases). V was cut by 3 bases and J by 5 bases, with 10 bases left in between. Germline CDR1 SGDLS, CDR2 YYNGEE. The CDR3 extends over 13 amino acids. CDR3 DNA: TGTGCCAGCAGCGCGCGGGCGGAAGATACGCAGTATTTT. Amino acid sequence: CASSARAEDTQYF.

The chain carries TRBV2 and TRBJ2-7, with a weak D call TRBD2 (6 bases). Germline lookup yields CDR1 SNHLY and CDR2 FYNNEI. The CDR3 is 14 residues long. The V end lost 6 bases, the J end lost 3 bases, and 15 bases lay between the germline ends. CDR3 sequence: CASRDHKGGYEQYF. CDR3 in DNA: TGTGCCAGCAGAGATCACAAGGGAGGCTACGAGCAGTACTTC.

CDR3 residues: CASSIVFGDTNQPQHF. CDR3 coding DNA: TGTGCCAGTAGTATAGTCTTCGGGGACACCAATCAGCCCCAGCATTTT. The rearrangement uses TRBV19 and TRBJ1-5, with D possibly being TRBD1 (6 bases). The CDR3 is 16 amino acids. Germline-derived CDR1 and CDR2 are LNHDA and SQIVND (reference sequence). The germline V and J ends were trimmed by 1 base and 3 bases, with 13 bases remaining between them.

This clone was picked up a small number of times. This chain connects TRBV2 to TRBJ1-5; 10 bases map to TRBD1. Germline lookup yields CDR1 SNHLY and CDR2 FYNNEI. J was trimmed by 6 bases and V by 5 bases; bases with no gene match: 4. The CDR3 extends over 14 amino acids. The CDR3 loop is CASSRDRGVQPQHF. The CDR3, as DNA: TGTGCCAGCAGTCGGGACAGGGGCGTTCAGCCCCAGCATTTT.

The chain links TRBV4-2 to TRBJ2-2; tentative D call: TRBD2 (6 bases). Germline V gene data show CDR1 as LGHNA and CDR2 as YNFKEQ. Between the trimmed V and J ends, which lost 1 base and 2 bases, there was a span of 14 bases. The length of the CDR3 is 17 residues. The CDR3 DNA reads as TGTGCCAGCAGCCAAGTCGGGAGTGGACCAAACACCGGGGAGCTGTTTTTT. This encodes CASSQVGSGPNTGELFF.

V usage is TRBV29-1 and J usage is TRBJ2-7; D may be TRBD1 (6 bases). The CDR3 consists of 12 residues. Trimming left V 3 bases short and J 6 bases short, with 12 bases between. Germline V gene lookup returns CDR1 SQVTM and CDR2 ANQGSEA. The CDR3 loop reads CSVERQGSEQYF. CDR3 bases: TGCAGCGTTGAGAGGCAGGGGTCCGAGCAGTACTTC.

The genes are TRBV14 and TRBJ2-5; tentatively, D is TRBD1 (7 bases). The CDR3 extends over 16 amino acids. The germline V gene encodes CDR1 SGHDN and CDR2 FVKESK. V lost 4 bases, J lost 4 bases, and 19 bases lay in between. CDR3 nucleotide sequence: TGTGCCAGCAGCCGGGACAGCCTCGGAGGGACAGAGACCCAGTACTTC. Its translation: CASSRDSLGGTETQYF.

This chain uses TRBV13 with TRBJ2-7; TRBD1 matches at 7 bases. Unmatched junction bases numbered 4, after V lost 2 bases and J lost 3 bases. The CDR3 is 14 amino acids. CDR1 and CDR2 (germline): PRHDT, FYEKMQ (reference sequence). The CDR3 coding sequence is TGTGCCAGCAGCTTATGGGGGACAGTCTACGAGCAGTACTTC. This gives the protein CASSLWGTVYEQYF.

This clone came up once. The CDR3 spells CASRRAGGQAQPEAFF. CDR3 DNA sequence: TGTGCCAGCAGACGAGCAGGGGGCCAGGCCCAACCTGAAGCTTTCTTT. The gene calls are TRBV7-8 and TRBJ1-1; TRBD1 matches 8 bases. There are 16 residues in the CDR3. The germline CDR1 and CDR2 sequences are SGHVS and FQNEAQ. V lost 6 bases, J lost 6 bases, and 15 bases stayed unmatched.

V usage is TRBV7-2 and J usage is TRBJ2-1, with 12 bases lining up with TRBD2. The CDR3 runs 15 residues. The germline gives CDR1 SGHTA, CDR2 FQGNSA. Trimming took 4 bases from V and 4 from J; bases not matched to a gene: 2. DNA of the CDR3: TGTGCCAGCAGCTCCGGACTAGCGGGGTACAATGAGCAGTTCTTC. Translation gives CASSSGLAGYNEQFF.

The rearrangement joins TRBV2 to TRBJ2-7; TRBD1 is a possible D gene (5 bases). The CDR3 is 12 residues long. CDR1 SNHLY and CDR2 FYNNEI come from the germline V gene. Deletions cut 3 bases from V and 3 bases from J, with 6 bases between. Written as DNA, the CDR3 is TGTGCCAGCAGTGACAGGGACTACGAGCAGTACTTC. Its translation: CASSDRDYEQYF.

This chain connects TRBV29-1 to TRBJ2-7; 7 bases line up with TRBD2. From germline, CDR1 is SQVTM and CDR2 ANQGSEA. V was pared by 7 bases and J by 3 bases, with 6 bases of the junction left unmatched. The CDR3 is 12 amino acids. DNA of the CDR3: TGCAGCGGACAAGGACTAGGCTACGAGCAGTACTTC. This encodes CSGQGLGYEQYF.

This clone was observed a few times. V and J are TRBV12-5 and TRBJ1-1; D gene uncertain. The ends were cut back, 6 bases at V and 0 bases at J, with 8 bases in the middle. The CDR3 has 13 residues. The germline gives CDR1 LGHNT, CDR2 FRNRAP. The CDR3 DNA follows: TGTGCTAGTGGCCGGATGGTGAACACTGAAGCTTTCTTT. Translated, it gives CASGRMVNTEAFF. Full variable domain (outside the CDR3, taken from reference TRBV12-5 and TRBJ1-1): DARVTQTPRHKVTEMGQEVTMRCQPILGHNTVFWYRQTMMQGLELLAYFRNRAPLDDSGMPKDRFSAEMPDATLATLKIQPSEPRDSAVYFCASGRMVNTEAFFGQGTRLTVV.

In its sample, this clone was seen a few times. The CDR3 sequence is CASSLRRTTETQYF. Here the CDR3 DNA reads TGTGCCAGCAGCTTAAGGCGAACAACGGAGACCCAGTACTTC. The chain uses TRBV11-2 and TRBJ2-5; D unclear. V lost 2 bases and J 5 bases, leaving 12 bases between the germline ends. Germline-derived CDR1 and CDR2 are SGHAT and FQNNGV. The CDR3 consists of 14 residues.

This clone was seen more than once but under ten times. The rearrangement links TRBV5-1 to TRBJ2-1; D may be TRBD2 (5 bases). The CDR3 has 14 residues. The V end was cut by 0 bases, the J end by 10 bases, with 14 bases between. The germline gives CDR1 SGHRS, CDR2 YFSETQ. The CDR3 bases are TGCGCCAGCAGCTTGGTGCTAGCTGGGTGGGAGCAGTTCTTC. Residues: CASSLVLAGWEQFF. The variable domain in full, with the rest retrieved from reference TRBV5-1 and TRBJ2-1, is KAGVTQTPRYLIKTRGQQVTLSCSPISGHRSVSWYQQTPGQGLQFLFEYFSETQRNKGNFPGRFSGRQFSNSRSEMNVSTLELGDSALYLCASSLVLAGWEQFFGPGTRLTVL.